The 27 T cell receptor beta chains given below trace back to one sample, sequenced in a study of metastatic and nonmetastatic thyroid tumors. TCRdb reprocessed the PCR reads using MiXCR. The sample includes some 93,000 clones, 10% to 15% seen only once; the top ten take approximately 10%. No treatment had been given to any patient before thyroid surgery. The sample was blood. Receptors originate from a female donor with papillary thyroid cancer or a benign thyroid nodule (not recorded which). Some clones in this sample may be carry-over from other donors' samples.

The sample holds many counts of this clone. The chain joins TRBV6-4 to TRBJ2-7; TRBD1 matches at 10 bases. V lost 7 bases, J lost 0 bases, and 9 bases stayed unmatched. This CDR3 has 16 residues. From germline, CDR1 is MRHNA and CDR2 SNTAGT. The CDR3: CASTGTGALISYEQYF. As DNA, the CDR3 is TGTGCCAGCACGGGGACAGGGGCCCTAATCTCCTACGAGCAGTACTTC.

In this sample, this clone turned up many times. CDR3 nucleotides: TGTGCCAGCAGCGACAGGGCCCCATCGGGTAACACTGAAGCTTTCTTT. It encodes CASSDRAPSGNTEAFF. The rearrangement links TRBV2 to TRBJ1-1; 7 bases map to TRBD1. This CDR3 contains 16 residues. CDR1 and CDR2 (germline): SNHLY, FYNNEI. The ends lost 6 bases at V and 2 bases at J; junction bases unmatched: 12.

The chain carries TRBV28 and TRBJ2-7, with 10 positions matching TRBD2. J was trimmed by 4 bases and V by 11 bases; bases with no gene match: 5. The germline V gene has CDR1 MDHEN and CDR2 SYDVKM. CDR3 length: 12 amino acids. CDR3 loop: CASQRGGYEQYF. The DNA for the CDR3 is TGTGCCTCCCAGCGGGGGGGATACGAGCAGTACTTC.

This clone was observed many times. V and J are TRBV19 and TRBJ1-1; maybe TRBD1 (5 bases). V lost 3 bases and J 5 bases, leaving 13 bases between the germline ends. CDR1 and CDR2 (germline): LNHDA, SQIVND (reference sequence). The CDR3 is made up of 14 amino acids. The CDR3 protein is CASSMSSGWTEAFF. CDR3 DNA: TGTGCCAGTAGTATGTCGTCAGGGTGGACTGAAGCTTTCTTT.

This clone was detected many times. The CDR3 sequence is CASSLDGDYEQYF. The CDR3 bases are TGCGCCAGCAGCTTGGACGGGGACTACGAGCAGTACTTC. The genes are TRBV5-1 and TRBJ2-7, with D possibly matching TRBD2 (5 bases). The V end was cut by 0 bases, the J end by 3 bases, with 7 bases between. The CDR3 runs to 13 residues. Germline loops: CDR1 SGHRS, CDR2 YFSETQ. The whole variable domain, filled in from reference TRBV5-1 and TRBJ2-7, reads KAGVTQTPRYLIKTRGQQVTLSCSPISGHRSVSWYQQTPGQGLQFLFEYFSETQRNKGNFPGRFSGRQFSNSRSEMNVSTLELGDSALYLCASSLDGDYEQYFGPGTRLTVT.

This clone showed up many times. This chain uses TRBV4-1 with TRBJ2-7; either TRBD1 or TRBD2 may fit D (5 bases each). Germline CDR1 MGHRA, CDR2 YSYEKL. V lost 4 bases and J lost 0, with 13 bases in between. This CDR3 has 15 residues. In DNA, the CDR3 is TGCGCCAGCAGCCCCGGGACGCTGAGCTCCTACGAGCAGTACTTC. This translates into CASSPGTLSSYEQYF.

This clone has just a few counts. The chain links TRBV2 to TRBJ1-2, with TRBD1 matching over 8 bases. This CDR3 is 15 amino acids long. CDR1 and CDR2 from the germline V gene are SNHLY and FYNNEI. J was trimmed by 8 bases and V by 5 bases; bases with no gene match: 13. The chain's CDR3 is CASSIPGQVFLGYTF. In DNA, the CDR3 is TGTGCCAGCAGTATACCGGGACAGGTGTTTCTGGGCTACACCTTC.

This clone was observed many times. The V gene is TRBV5-1, the J gene TRBJ1-4; possible D gene TRBD1, 5 bases. Trimming cost V 7 bases and J 8 bases, with 21 bases left between them. There are 15 residues in the CDR3. Germline CDR1 reads SGHRS; CDR2 reads YFSETQ. The CDR3 loop reads CASAETGGRQEKLFF. The CDR3 DNA sequence: TGCGCCAGCGCTGAAACAGGTGGGAGACAGGAAAAACTGTTTTTT.

This clone was observed a few times. This may be a read error: a much more frequent sequence differs by one nucleotide. V and J are TRBV15 and TRBJ1-5; D remains ambiguous. Trimming took 2 bases from V and 5 from J, leaving 10 bases between them. Per germline, CDR1 LNHNV and CDR2 YYDKDF (reference sequence). The length of the CDR3 is 14 residues. The CDR3 loop is CATSRIGSHQPQHF. The CDR3 nucleotides read TGTGCCACCAGCAGAATAGGGTCCCATCAGCCCCAGCATTTT. Filled out from reference TRBV15 and TRBJ1-5, the complete variable domain reads DAMVIQNPRYQVTQFGKPVTLSCSQTLNHNVMYWYQQKSSQAPKLLFHYYDKDFNNEADTPDNFQSRRPNTSFCFLDIRSPGLGDTAMYLCATSRIGSHQPQHFGDGTRLSIL.

This clone has a count of ten or more. V gene TRBV20-1 combines with J gene TRBJ1-2; the D gene is possibly TRBD1 (6 bases). This CDR3 has 14 residues. Germline-derived CDR1 and CDR2 are DFQATT and SNEGSKA (reference sequence). V was pared by 1 base and J by 8 bases, with 17 bases between. The CDR3: CSARGAGGGGGYTF. The CDR3 DNA sequence: TGCAGTGCTAGAGGTGCGGGGGGCGGTGGCGGCTACACCTTC.

This clone was observed many times. The genes are TRBV7-2 and TRBJ2-3; weak D call: TRBD1 (5 bases). Germline CDR1 reads SGHTA; CDR2 reads FQGNSA. The CDR3 sequence is 15 residues long. Trimming removed 3 bases at V and 6 bases at J, with 16 bases between. The CDR3 reads CASSFQGNPGDTQYF. The CDR3 nucleotides are TGTGCCAGCAGCTTCCAGGGCAACCCTGGGGATACGCAGTATTTT.

This clone was recorded at least ten times. This rearrangement joins TRBV7-3 to TRBJ2-3; 10 positions match TRBD1. The V segment lost 1 base and the J segment 4 bases; nucleotides outside the gene matches: 14. The CDR3 sequence is 19 residues long. Germline values: CDR1 SGHTA, CDR2 FQGTGA. The CDR3 sequence: CASSLRDRGFTGGPDTQYF. The CDR3 DNA reads TGTGCCAGCAGCTTAAGGGACAGGGGTTTTACAGGGGGACCAGATACGCAGTATTTT.

This clone has ten or more counts. Other nucleotide sequences in the sample specify the same CDR3. The genes are TRBV9 and TRBJ2-3; no reliable D call. Germline assignment: CDR1 SGDLS and CDR2 YYNGEE. The CDR3 runs to 13 residues. V was clipped by 4 bases and J by 5 bases, with 11 bases between them. CDR3 in DNA: TGTGCCAGCAGCCCTCTCTCGGGAGATACGCAGTATTTT. As protein: CASSPLSGDTQYF.

This clone turned up a few times. The genes are TRBV28 and TRBJ2-7; D is ambiguous. This CDR3 is 11 amino acids long. The germline V gene has CDR1 MDHEN and CDR2 SYDVKM. The CDR3 reads CANGRAHEQYF. The CDR3 DNA is TGTGCAAACGGACGGGCCCACGAGCAGTACTTC.

About this clone itself: One end of the junction fails to match germline, which may point to a read error. The rearrangement joins TRBV4-2 to TRBJ1-2, with D possibly matching TRBD1 (5 bases). CDR1 is LGHNA and CDR2 is YNFKEQ in the germline V gene. This CDR3 is built from 17 residues. CDR3 in DNA: TGTGTCAGCAGCCAAGGGCCTTACGGTGGGGGTAACTATGGCTACACCTTC. It yields the protein CVSSQGPYGGGNYGYTF.

On this clone: The CDR3 ends on some other residue instead of the conserved phenylalanine or tryptophan, so this is likely a read error. V usage is TRBV27 and J usage is TRBJ2-3, with a tentative D call TRBD2 (6 bases). The CDR3 is made up of 19 amino acids. Germline V gives CDR1 MNHEY, CDR2 SMNVEV (reference sequence). Trimming took off 4 bases at V and 5 bases at J, with 28 bases between the two ends. CDR3 sequence reads: CASSYRVSGTHQFKDTQYS. In DNA, the CDR3 is TGTGCCAGCAGTTATCGGGTTAGCGGAACCCACCAATTCAAAGATACGCAGTATTCT.

This chain uses TRBV10-2 with TRBJ1-1; no reliable D call. The CDR3 sequence is 13 residues long. Germline V CDR1 and CDR2: WSHSY, SAAADI. V lost 3 bases, J lost 7 bases, and 12 bases lay in between. CDR3 amino acids: CASSDGAPGEAFF. CDR3 nucleotide sequence: TGCGCCAGCAGTGACGGAGCCCCCGGTGAAGCTTTCTTT.

This clone was picked up many times. The chain carries TRBV7-2 and TRBJ1-4, with TRBD1 matching 9 bases. The CDR3 is made up of 15 amino acids. In germline, CDR1 is SGHTA, CDR2 FQGNSA. The J segment lost 5 bases and the V segment lost 5 bases, leaving 6 bases of the junction unmatched. The CDR3 loop is CASSADRGPNEKLFF. The CDR3 nucleotides read TGTGCCAGCAGCGCGGACAGGGGCCCGAATGAAAAACTGTTTTTT. The variable domain in full, with the rest retrieved from reference TRBV7-2 and TRBJ1-4, is GAGVSQSPSNKVTEKGKDVELRCDPISGHTALYWYRQSLGQGLEFLIYFQGNSAPDKSGLPSDRFSAERTGGSVSTLTIQRTQQEDSAVYLCASSADRGPNEKLFFGSGTQLSVL.

Only a few counts were recorded for this clone. The rearrangement uses TRBV28 and TRBJ1-1, with unresolved D. V shed 5 bases and J shed 1 base, with 14 bases lying between them. The length of the CDR3 is 15 residues. Per the germline V gene, CDR1 is MDHEN and CDR2 is SYDVKM. CDR3 amino acids: CASSGGNTANTEAFF. DNA of the CDR3: TGTGCCAGCAGTGGTGGAAATACAGCGAACACTGAAGCTTTCTTT.

This clone was counted ten times or more. The rearrangement uses TRBV6-2 or TRBV6-3 and TRBJ1-5; a weak D match, TRBD1 (5 bases). The V end was cut by 0 bases, the J end by 5 bases, with 17 bases between. Germline V gene data show CDR1 as MNHEY and CDR2 as SVGEGT. The CDR3 runs 17 residues. In DNA form, the CDR3 reads TGTGCCAGCAGTTACTCGAGTAGGGGCAGGGTCGATCAGCCCCAGCATTTT. Translation gives CASSYSSRGRVDQPQHF.

The sample holds many counts of this clone. A single base separates this from a much larger clone, so it may be a read error. The J gene is TRBJ2-7, the V gene TRBV27, with 8 bases fitting TRBD2. CDR3 length equals 14 residues. CDR1 and CDR2 (germline): MNHEY, SMNVEV (reference sequence). The J segment lost 3 bases and the V segment lost 5 bases, leaving 6 bases of the junction unmatched. CDR3 bases: TGTGCCAGCAGTCGACGAGCGGGAGACTACGAGCAGTACTTC. It encodes CASSRRAGDYEQYF.

This clone occurred many times. The gene calls are TRBV25-1 and TRBJ2-6; D remains ambiguous. The CDR3 loop spans 15 amino acids. CDR1 and CDR2 from the germline V gene are MGHDK and SYGVNS. V shed 6 bases and J shed 0 bases, with 9 bases lying between them. The CDR3 reads CASSEPHSGANVLTF. The CDR3 DNA sequence: TGTGCCAGCAGCGAGCCGCACTCTGGGGCCAACGTCCTGACTTTC.

This clone was picked up many times. The rearrangement joins TRBV20-1 to TRBJ1-2; D is uncertain. Per germline, CDR1 DFQATT and CDR2 SNEGSKA (reference sequence). The CDR3 runs to 13 residues. V gave up 3 bases and J gave up 3 bases, with 11 bases separating them. CDR3 nucleotides: TGCAGTGCTAGCTTGGCAGTCGACTATGGCTACACCTTC. Translating it yields CSASLAVDYGYTF.

This clone was seen at least ten times. The chain carries TRBV7-9 and TRBJ2-2; D uncertain. The CDR3 has 12 residues. Trimming stripped 8 bases from V and 6 bases from J, with 10 bases between. Germline loops: CDR1 SEHNR, CDR2 FQNEAQ (reference sequence). CDR3 sequence: CASSEPAGELFF. The CDR3 nucleotides read TGTGCCAGCTCTGAGCCCGCCGGGGAGCTGTTTTTT. Drawing the rest from reference TRBV7-9 and TRBJ2-2, the complete variable domain is DTGVSQNPRHKITKRGQNVTFRCDPISEHNRLYWYRQTLGQGPEFLTYFQNEAQLEKSRLLSDRFSAERPKGSFSTLEIQRTEQGDSAMYLCASSEPAGELFFGEGSRLTVL.

This clone has at least ten counts. The gene calls are TRBV20-1 and TRBJ2-3, with D hard to call. Looked up from germline, CDR1 is DFQATT and CDR2 is SNEGSKA (reference sequence). This CDR3 comprises 12 residues. CDR3 protein: CRAGRSTDTQYF. The CDR3 DNA reads TGCAGGGCTGGCAGGAGCACAGATACGCAGTATTTT.

This clone was found many times. This rearrangement joins TRBV7-2 to TRBJ1-1; D uncertain. The CDR3 runs 14 residues. Germline loops: CDR1 SGHTA, CDR2 FQGNSA. V was trimmed by 6 bases and J by 5 bases, leaving 16 bases between them. In DNA, the CDR3 is TGTGCCAGCAGTATGTTCTTGGTGGGGACTGAAGCTTTCTTT. This encodes CASSMFLVGTEAFF.

This clone came up many times. The chain carries TRBV7-9 and TRBJ1-5, with D maybe TRBD1 (5 bases). The germline CDR1 and CDR2 sequences are SEHNR and FQNEAQ (reference sequence). This CDR3 spans 12 amino acids. The V end lost 5 bases, the J end lost 8 bases, and 10 bases lay between the germline ends. CDR3 nucleotide sequence: TGTGCCAGCAGCGCCGAGGGGAAGCCCCAGCATTTT. Its protein product is CASSAEGKPQHF.